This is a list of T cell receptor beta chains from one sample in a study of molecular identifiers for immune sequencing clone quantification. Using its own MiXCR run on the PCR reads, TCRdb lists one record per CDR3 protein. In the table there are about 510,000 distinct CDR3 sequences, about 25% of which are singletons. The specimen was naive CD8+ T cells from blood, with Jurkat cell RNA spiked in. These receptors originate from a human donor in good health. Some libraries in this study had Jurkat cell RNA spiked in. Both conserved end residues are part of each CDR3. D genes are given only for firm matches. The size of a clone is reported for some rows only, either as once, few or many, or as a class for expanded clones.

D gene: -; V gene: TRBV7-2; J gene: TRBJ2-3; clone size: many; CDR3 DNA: TGTGCCAGCAGCTTATCGGGCGGGTTGGATACGCAGTATTTT; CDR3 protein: CASSLSGGLDTQYF
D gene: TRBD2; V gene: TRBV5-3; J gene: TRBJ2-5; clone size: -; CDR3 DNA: TGTGCCAGCAGCATACTTGGGGGGGGGCAAGAGACCCAGTACTTC; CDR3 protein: CASSILGGGQETQYF
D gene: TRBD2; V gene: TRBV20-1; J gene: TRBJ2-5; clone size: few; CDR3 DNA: TGCAGTGCTAGAGAAGGACTAGCGGGGGGGTACCAAGAGCCCCAGTACTTC; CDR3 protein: CSAREGLAGGYQEPQYF
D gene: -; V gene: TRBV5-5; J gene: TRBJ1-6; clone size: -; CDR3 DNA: TGTGCCAGCAGCGGGGGAGTCCTCGGGACGGAAGATAATTCACCCCTCCACTTT; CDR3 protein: CASSGGVLGTEDNSPLHF
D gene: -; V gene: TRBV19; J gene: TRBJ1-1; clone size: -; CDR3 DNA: TGTGCCAGTAGTACTTACGGAGGGGGGTTGAACACTGAAGCTTTCTTT; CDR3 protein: CASSTYGGGLNTEAFF
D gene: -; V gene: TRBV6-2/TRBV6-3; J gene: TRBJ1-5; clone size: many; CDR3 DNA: TGTGCCAGCAAAGGAGCGGGGGACAATCAGCCCCAGCATTTT; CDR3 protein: CASKGAGDNQPQHF
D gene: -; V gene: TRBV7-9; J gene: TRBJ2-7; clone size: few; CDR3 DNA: TGTGCCAGCACAAGACAGGCCCATAGCTACGAGCAGTACTTC; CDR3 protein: CASTRQAHSYEQYF
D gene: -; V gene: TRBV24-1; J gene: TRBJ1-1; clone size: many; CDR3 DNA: TGTGCCACCAGTGATCCTGTCTTCAAAGAAGCTTTCTTT; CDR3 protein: CATSDPVFKEAFF
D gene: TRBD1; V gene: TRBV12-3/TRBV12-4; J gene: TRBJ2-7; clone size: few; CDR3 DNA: TGTGCCAGCAGGCGGGCCGGACAGGGTTACTACGAGCAGTACTTC; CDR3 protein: CASRRAGQGYYEQYF
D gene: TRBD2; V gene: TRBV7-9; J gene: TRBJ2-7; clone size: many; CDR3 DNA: TGTGCCAGCAGCTTCTCCAGCGGGGCCTACGAGCAGTACTTC; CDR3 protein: CASSFSSGAYEQYF
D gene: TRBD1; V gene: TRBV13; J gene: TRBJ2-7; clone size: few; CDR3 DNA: TGTGCCAGCAGCTCGGAAGACAGGGCCTACGAGCAGTACTTC; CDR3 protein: CASSSEDRAYEQYF
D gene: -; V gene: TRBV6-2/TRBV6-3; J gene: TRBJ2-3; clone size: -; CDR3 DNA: TGTGCCAGCAGTCCCCTTGAGGGGGGAGGAGATACGCAGTATTTT; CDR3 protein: CASSPLEGGGDTQYF
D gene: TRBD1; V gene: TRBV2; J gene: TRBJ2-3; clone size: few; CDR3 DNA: TGTGCCAGCCGGATGGCAGGGGGTAGTATAGATACGCAGTATTTT; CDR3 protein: CASRMAGGSIDTQYF
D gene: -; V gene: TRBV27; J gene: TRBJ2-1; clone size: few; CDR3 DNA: TGTGCCAGCAGTAATTTCAATGAGCAGTTCTTC; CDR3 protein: CASSNFNEQFF
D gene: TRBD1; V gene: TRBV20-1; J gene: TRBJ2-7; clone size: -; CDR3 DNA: TGCAGTGCGAGCGGACAGGGGGGCTACGAGCAGTACTTC; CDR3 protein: CSASGQGGYEQYF
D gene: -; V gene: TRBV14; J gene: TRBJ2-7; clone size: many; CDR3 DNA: TGTGCCAGCAGCCAAAGCAGCTCCTACGAGCAGTACTTC; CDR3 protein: CASSQSSSYEQYF
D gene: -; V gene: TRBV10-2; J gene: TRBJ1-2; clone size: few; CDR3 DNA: TGCGCCAGCAGTGAGTCGGGGGGAGGGAGCTATGGCTACACCTTC; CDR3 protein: CASSESGGGSYGYTF
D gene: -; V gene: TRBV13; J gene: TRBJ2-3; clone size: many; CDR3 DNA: TGTGCCAGCAGCTTAGGTTTGGCGAGTACGGATACGCAGTATTTT; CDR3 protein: CASSLGLASTDTQYF
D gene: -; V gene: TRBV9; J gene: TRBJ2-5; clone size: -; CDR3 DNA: TGTGCCAGCAGCGTAGAGGGGACCCAAGAGACCCAGTACTTC; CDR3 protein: CASSVEGTQETQYF
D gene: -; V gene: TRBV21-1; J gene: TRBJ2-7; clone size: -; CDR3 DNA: TGTGCCAGCAGCGCACTAGCGGGAGTTGAAGGACGGCCAGACTTGGGGGCCTACGAGCAGTACTTC; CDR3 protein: CASSALAGVEGRPDLGAYEQYF
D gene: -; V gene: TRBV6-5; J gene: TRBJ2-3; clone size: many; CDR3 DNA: TGTGCCAGCAGCCACACCAGAGGCTTTCTCACAGATACGCAGTATTTT; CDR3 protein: CASSHTRGFLTDTQYF
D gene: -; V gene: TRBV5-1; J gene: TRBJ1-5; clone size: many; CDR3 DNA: TGCGCCAGCAGCTTGGGTACAGGGTCCACTCAGCCCCAGCATTTT; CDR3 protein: CASSLGTGSTQPQHF
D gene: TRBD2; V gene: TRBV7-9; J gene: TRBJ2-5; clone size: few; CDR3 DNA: TGTGCCAGCAGCTTAGTTGGGACTAGCGGGAGTCGTGAGACCCAGTACTTC; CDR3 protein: CASSLVGTSGSRETQYF
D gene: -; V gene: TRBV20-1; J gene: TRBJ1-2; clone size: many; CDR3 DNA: TGCAGTGCAACGAAGGAGGGTTATGGCTACACCTTC; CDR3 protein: CSATKEGYGYTF
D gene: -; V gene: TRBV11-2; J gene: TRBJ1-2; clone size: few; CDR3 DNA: TGTGCCAGCAGCTTAGACATAAACTATGGCTACACCTTC; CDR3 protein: CASSLDINYGYTF
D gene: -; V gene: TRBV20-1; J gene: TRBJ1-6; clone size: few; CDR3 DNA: TGCAGTGCTACTGACCGGAGCTCCTATAATTCACCCCTCCACTTT; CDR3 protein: CSATDRSSYNSPLHF
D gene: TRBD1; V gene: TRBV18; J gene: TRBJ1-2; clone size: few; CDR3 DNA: TGTGCCAGCTCCCCAAGTCCGGGACAGGGTTTCTATGGCTACACCTTC; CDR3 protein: CASSPSPGQGFYGYTF
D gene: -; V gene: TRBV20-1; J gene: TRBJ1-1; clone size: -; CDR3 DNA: TGCAGTGCTAGAGATATTGGTGGAGGGATATACACTGAAGCTTTCTTT; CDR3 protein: CSARDIGGGIYTEAFF
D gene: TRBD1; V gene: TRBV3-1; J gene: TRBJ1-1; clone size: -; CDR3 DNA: TGTGCCAGCAGCCAAACGGGACAGACTGAAACTTTCTTT; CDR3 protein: CASSQTGQTETFF
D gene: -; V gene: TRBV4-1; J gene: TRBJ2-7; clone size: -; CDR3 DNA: TGCGCCAGCAGCCAAGCTTCGCCCGGGGACTACGAGCAGTACTTC; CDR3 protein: CASSQASPGDYEQYF
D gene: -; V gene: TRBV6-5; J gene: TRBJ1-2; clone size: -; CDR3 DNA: TGTGCCAGCAGTTACGCAGCAGGGGCGCTTAACTATGGCTACACCTTC; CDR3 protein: CASSYAAGALNYGYTF
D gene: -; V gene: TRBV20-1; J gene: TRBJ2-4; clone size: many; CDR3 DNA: TGCAGTGCTAGATCCCAGGGACGAGCCAAAAACATTCAGTACTTC; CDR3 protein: CSARSQGRAKNIQYF
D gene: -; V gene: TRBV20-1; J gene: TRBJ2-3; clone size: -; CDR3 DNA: TGCAGTGCTAGAGCACCGGGACCATATACGAGCACAGATACGCAGTATTTT; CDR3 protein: CSARAPGPYTSTDTQYF
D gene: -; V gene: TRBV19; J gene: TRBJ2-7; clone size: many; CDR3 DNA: TGTGCCAGCAGCCCCGGTACAGGGAACTACGAGCAGTACTTC; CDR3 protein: CASSPGTGNYEQYF
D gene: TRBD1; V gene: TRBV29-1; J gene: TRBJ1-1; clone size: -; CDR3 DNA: TGCAGCGTTGAAACAGGGGGCATTGAAGCTTTCTTT; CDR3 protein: CSVETGGIEAFF
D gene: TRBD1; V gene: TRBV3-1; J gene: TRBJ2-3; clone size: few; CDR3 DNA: TGTGCCAGCAGCCAAAAGGCCGGGTGGGCCGGGACAGGCCCGGAGGTGGATACGCAGTATTTT; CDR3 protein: CASSQKAGWAGTGPEVDTQYF
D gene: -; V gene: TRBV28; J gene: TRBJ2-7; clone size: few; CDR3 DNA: TGTGCCAGCAGGGGGGGGCAGGGGAGAATGCCTTGGTACTTC; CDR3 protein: CASRGGQGRMPWYF
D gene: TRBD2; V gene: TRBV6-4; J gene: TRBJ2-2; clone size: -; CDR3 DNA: TGTGCCAGCAGTGCACTAGCGGGGGCCGGCACCGGGGAGCTGTTTTTT; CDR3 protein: CASSALAGAGTGELFF
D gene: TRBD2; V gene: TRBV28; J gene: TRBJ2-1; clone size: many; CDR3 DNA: TGTGCCAGCAGCCCATCGGGACTAGCGCAACTCAGCTCCTACAATGAGCAGTTCTTC; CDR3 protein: CASSPSGLAQLSSYNEQFF
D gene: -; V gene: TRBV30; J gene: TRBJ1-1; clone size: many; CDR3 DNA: TGTGCCTGGAGTGGACAGCGGGCTGAAGCTTTCTTT; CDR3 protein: CAWSGQRAEAFF
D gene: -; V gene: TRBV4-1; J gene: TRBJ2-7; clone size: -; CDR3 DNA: TGCGCCAGCAGCCCCCAGGGGGGGTTAGGATCCTACGAGCAGTACTTC; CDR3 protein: CASSPQGGLGSYEQYF
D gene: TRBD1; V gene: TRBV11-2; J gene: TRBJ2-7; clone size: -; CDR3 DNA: TGTGCCAGCAGCCCCCAACCCCCGGACAGGGGGCCCGAGCGGTACTTC; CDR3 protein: CASSPQPPDRGPERYF
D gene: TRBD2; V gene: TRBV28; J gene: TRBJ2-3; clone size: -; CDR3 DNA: TGTGCCAGCAGTTTCTCCCCCCTGGGGAGGGGAGATTTTGCAGATACGCAGTATTTT; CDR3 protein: CASSFSPLGRGDFADTQYF
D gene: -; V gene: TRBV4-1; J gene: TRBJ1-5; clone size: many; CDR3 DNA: TGCGCCAGCAGCCAATGGTCCGGGGGTGATCAGCCCCAGCATTTT; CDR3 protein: CASSQWSGGDQPQHF
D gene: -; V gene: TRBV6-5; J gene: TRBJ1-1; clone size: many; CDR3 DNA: TGTGCCAGCAGTCGATTGACGGGAACGCTTGAAGCTTTCTTT; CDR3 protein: CASSRLTGTLEAFF
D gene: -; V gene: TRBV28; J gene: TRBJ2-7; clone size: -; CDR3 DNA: TGTGCCAGCAGTTCCATTCGCCCAGGCGAGCAGTACTTC; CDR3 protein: CASSSIRPGEQYF
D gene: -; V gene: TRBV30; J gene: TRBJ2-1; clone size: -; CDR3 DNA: TGTGCCTGGAGTACCTTTCACGGCAATGAGCAGTTCTTC; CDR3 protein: CAWSTFHGNEQFF
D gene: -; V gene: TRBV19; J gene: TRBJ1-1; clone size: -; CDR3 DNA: TGTGCCAGTAGCCCCGGGTCCCAGGCTTTCTTT; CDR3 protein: CASSPGSQAFF
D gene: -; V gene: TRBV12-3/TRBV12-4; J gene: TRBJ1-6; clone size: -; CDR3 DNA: TGTGCCAGCACCGAGACAGAGGGTTACTCACCCCTCCACTTT; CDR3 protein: CASTETEGYSPLHF
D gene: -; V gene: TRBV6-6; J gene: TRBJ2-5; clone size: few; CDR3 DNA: TGTGCCAGCAGTTCCGGCCCTAGGACAGCTCAAGAGACCCAGTACTTC; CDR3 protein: CASSSGPRTAQETQYF
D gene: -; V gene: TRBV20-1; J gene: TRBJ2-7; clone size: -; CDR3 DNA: TGCAGTGCTGGACGGGGGAACGAGCAGTACTTC; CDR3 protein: CSAGRGNEQYF
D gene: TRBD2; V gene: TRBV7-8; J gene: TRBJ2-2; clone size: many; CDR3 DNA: TGTGCCAGCACCGATAGCGGGGGGGCTGGCACCGGGGAGCTGTTTTTT; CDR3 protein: CASTDSGGAGTGELFF